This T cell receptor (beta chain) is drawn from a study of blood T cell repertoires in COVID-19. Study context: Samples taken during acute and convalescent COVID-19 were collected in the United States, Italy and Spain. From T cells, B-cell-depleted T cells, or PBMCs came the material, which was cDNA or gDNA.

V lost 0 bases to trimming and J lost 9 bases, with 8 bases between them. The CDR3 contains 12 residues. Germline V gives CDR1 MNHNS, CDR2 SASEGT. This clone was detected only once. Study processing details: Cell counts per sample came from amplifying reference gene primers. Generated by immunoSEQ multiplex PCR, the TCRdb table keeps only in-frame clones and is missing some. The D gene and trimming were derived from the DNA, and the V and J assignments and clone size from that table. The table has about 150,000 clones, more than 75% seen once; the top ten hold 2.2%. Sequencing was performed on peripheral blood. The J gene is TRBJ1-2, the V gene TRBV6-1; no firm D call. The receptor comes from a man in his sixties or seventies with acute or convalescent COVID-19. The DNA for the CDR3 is TGTGCCAGCAGTGAAGCGGGCAGCCGCTACACCTTC. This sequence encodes CASSEAGSRYTF.